Listed here are 13 T cell receptor beta chains from one sample, sequenced in a study of human T cells and chemical hapten exposure. Time point defined: healthy volunteer bleed at 6 weeks. Before extraction, the whole blood was not fractionated, and total RNA was taken from it. TCRdb independently ran MiXCR on the RACE reads; one entry per CDR3 protein. The table records 60,000 to 80,000 distinct CDR3 sequences, approximately 6.2% of them present only once. Material for sequencing was whole blood. Every receptor here comes from a female donor in good health. Some clones in this sample may be carry-over from other donors' samples.

In regard to this clonotype: A much larger clone differs by one base, so this may be a read error. The rearrangement links TRBV18 to TRBJ1-1; D uncertain. Germline V gene lookup returns CDR1 KGHSH and CDR2 LQKENI. Trimming shortened V by 6 bases and J by 7 bases, and 24 bases separated the two germline ends. This CDR3 has 16 residues. CDR3 sequence (DNA): TGTGCCAGCTCCCCCAGACCCGAGGCCGATGGAATTGAAGCTTTCTTT. This sequence encodes CASSPRPEADGIEAFF.

This clonotype appeared many times. The rearrangement links TRBV6-2 or TRBV6-3 to TRBJ2-3, with 8 positions matching TRBD2. V lost 0 bases to trimming and J lost 2 bases; unmatched junction nucleotides: 4. Germline CDR1 and CDR2: MNHEY and SVGEGT. This CDR3 has 16 amino acids. DNA for the CDR3: TGTGCCAGCAGTTACTCACTAGCGGACCTCACAGATACGCAGTATTTT. Its translation is CASSYSLADLTDTQYF.

This chain uses TRBV28 with TRBJ1-5; D gene unclear. V was pared by 4 bases and J by 6 bases, with 16 bases between. CDR1 is MDHEN, CDR2 SYDVKM, per germline. The length of the CDR3 is 15 residues. In DNA, the CDR3 is TGTGCCAGCAGTTCGCTACCCATCAGAGGTCAGCCCCAGCATTTT. This gives the protein CASSSLPIRGQPQHF.

In its sample, this clonotype was seen many times. The chain combines TRBV4-2 with TRBJ1-6; 8 nucleotides line up with TRBD1. CDR1 is LGHNA, CDR2 YNFKEQ, per germline. This CDR3 is 17 amino acids long. Losses at the gene ends were 0 bases for V and 8 bases for J; bases not matched to a gene: 9. The CDR3 bases are TGTGCCAGCAGCCAAGACGGGCCGGAACAGGGGGATTCACCCCTCCACTTT. This encodes CASSQDGPEQGDSPLHF.

This clonotype came up many times. The chain combines TRBV30 with TRBJ2-7; 7 nucleotides agree with TRBD1. V lost 7 bases to trimming and J lost 0 bases; unmatched junction nucleotides: 3. Germline-derived CDR1 and CDR2 are GTSNPN and SVGIG (reference sequence). The CDR3 is made up of 12 amino acids. CDR3 sequence: CASDRSSYEQYF. The DNA for the CDR3 is TGTGCCTCGGACAGGAGCTCCTACGAGCAGTACTTC.

This clonotype showed up many times. The chain couples TRBV20-1 to TRBJ2-3; 10 nucleotides match TRBD1. This CDR3 has 14 residues. From germline, CDR1 is DFQATT and CDR2 SNEGSKA (reference sequence). V lost 5 bases, J lost 8 bases, and 10 bases stayed unmatched. The CDR3 DNA sequence: TGCAGTGCTCCGGGACAGGGGAATGTAGGTACGCAGTATTTT. Translating gives CSAPGQGNVGTQYF.

This clonotype was seen a handful of times. The gene calls are TRBV25-1 and TRBJ1-1; D remains ambiguous. CDR1 and CDR2 from the germline V gene are MGHDK and SYGVNS. The CDR3 sequence is 13 residues long. The ends were cut back, 1 base at V and 4 bases at J, with 7 bases in the middle. The DNA for the CDR3 is TGTGCCAGCAGTGAATGGGAGGGCACTGAAGCTTTCTTT. Translating it yields CASSEWEGTEAFF. Complete variable domain (other parts from reference TRBV25-1 and TRBJ1-1): EADIYQTPRYLVIGTGKKITLECSQTMGHDKMYWYQQDPGMELHLIHYSYGVNSTEKGDLSSESTVSRIRTEHFPLTLESARPSHTSQYLCASSEWEGTEAFFGQGTRLTVV.

This clonotype came up many times. V is TRBV6-2 or TRBV6-3 and J is TRBJ1-1, with TRBD1 identical over 9 bases. The CDR3 has 15 residues. The germline gives CDR1 MNHEY, CDR2 SVGEGT. The junction had 8 bases not matched to a gene; V was cut back by 8 bases and J by 1 base. CDR3: CASFRGTGTNTEAFF. In nucleotides, the CDR3 is TGTGCCAGCTTCAGGGGGACAGGGACGAACACTGAAGCTTTCTTT.

This clonotype was detected many times. The gene calls are TRBV21-1 and TRBJ1-5. TRBV21-1 is deemed a pseudogene. CDR3 length: 14 amino acids. The CDR3 spells CASSKGAWYQPQHF. For the CDR3, the DNA is TGTGCCAGCAGCAAGGGAGCGTGGTATCAGCCCCAGCATTTT.

This clonotype occurred a few times. V and J are TRBV5-1 and TRBJ2-3; D may match TRBD1 or TRBD2 (6 bases each). The CDR3 extends over 15 amino acids. V lost 4 bases to trimming and J lost 2 bases, with 14 bases between them. Looked up from germline, CDR1 is SGHRS and CDR2 is YFSETQ. In DNA, the CDR3 is TGCGCCAGCAGCACACAGGGAGGCGACACAGATACGCAGTATTTT. Residues: CASSTQGGDTDTQYF.

This clonotype was detected only a few times. The rearrangement uses TRBV7-9 and TRBJ2-4; no clear D gene. The CDR3 is 18 amino acids. Germline assignment: CDR1 SEHNR and CDR2 FQNEAQ (reference sequence). Between the trimmed V and J ends, which lost 5 bases and 1 base, there was a span of 21 bases. The DNA of the CDR3 is TGTGCCAGCAGCCGCCAAAGCCCCGGAGAGGCGGCCAAAAACATTCAGTACTTC. Translated, it gives CASSRQSPGEAAKNIQYF.

This clonotype came up many times. This rearrangement joins TRBV6-5 to TRBJ1-6, with D possibly being TRBD1 (5 bases). Germline-derived CDR1 and CDR2 are MNHEY and SVGAGI. V lost 0 bases and J 10 bases, leaving 7 bases between the germline ends. The CDR3 sequence is 13 residues long. Written as DNA, the CDR3 is TGTGCCAGCAGTTACTCGCGGGGGTCACCCCTCCACTTT. This codes for CASSYSRGSPLHF.

The chain combines TRBV28 with TRBJ1-1; D is possibly TRBD1 (6 bases). The V and J ends lost 5 bases and 0 bases respectively, with 16 bases between them. CDR1 is MDHEN, CDR2 SYDVKM, per germline. The CDR3 has 16 amino acids. DNA of the CDR3: TGTGCCAGCAGTACAGGGTCCCACCTTATGAACACTGAAGCTTTCTTT. Translating it yields CASSTGSHLMNTEAFF. Supplemented by reference TRBV28 and TRBJ1-1, the full variable domain reads DVKVTQSSRYLVKRTGEKVFLECVQDMDHENMFWYRQDPGLGLRLIYFSYDVKMKEKGDIPEGYSVSREKKERFSLILESASTNQTSMYLCASSTGSHLMNTEAFFGQGTRLTVV.